One and the same sample provided the 23 T cell receptor beta chains below, sequenced in a study of T cell responses to AZD1222 COVID-19 vaccine. Sequencing was performed with immunoSEQ multiplex PCR; in TCRdb, only in-frame clones are kept and a portion is missing. The data contain roughly 140,000 clones, approximately 91% of them seen just once; the ten biggest clones take up roughly 2%. The sequencing used peripheral blood, collected 28 days after the second AZD1222 dose. Receptors were obtained from an adult who received the AZD1222 COVID-19 vaccine.

The chain has TRBV4-2 and TRBJ1-6, with a possible D match to TRBD1 (6 bases). Trimming shortened V by 3 bases and J by 0 bases, and 12 bases separated the two germline ends. The CDR3 has 17 residues. Germline loops: CDR1 LGHNA, CDR2 YNFKEQ. This CDR3 is CASSHFTGSSYNSPLHF. The CDR3 DNA reads TGTGCCAGCAGCCATTTTACAGGGAGCTCCTATAATTCACCCCTCCACTTT.

The chain uses TRBV7-9 and TRBJ1-1; TRBD1 agrees at 9 bases. The CDR3 runs 13 residues. The J segment lost 6 bases and the V segment lost 5 bases, leaving 4 bases of the junction unmatched. Germline CDR1 SEHNR, CDR2 FQNEAQ (reference sequence). CDR3 in DNA: TGTGCCAGCAGCCATGGACAGGGGTCTGAAGCTTTCTTT. Translating gives CASSHGQGSEAFF.

This sequence joins TRBV7-9 and TRBJ2-5; D remains unclear. With 5 bases removed from V and 13 bases from J, the gap between germline ends came to 14 bases. Germline CDR1 reads SEHNR; CDR2 reads FQNEAQ (reference sequence). CDR3 length: 11 amino acids. The CDR3 nucleotides read TGTGCCAGCAGCCTCGGTTTTGCCAGGTACTTC. Its protein product is CASSLGFARYF.

The V and J genes are TRBV27 and TRBJ2-1; 9 bases match TRBD2. Germline trimming cut 6 bases from V and 4 bases from J; bases unmatched to any gene: 10. The CDR3 spans 16 residues. In germline, CDR1 is MNHEY, CDR2 SMNVEV (reference sequence). CDR3 sequence (DNA): TGTGCCAGCAGCCCGCCGCGGGAGGGGGGTTACAATGAGCAGTTCTTC. This encodes CASSPPREGGYNEQFF.

V is TRBV15 and J is TRBJ2-7; 7 bases are a match to TRBD1. The CDR3 runs to 15 residues. Unmatched junction bases numbered 11, after V lost 0 bases and J lost 9 bases. Germline V gene sequence: CDR1 LNHNV, CDR2 YYDKDF (reference sequence). Here the CDR3 reads CATSRDPSWAGGQYF. CDR3 DNA sequence: TGTGCCACCAGCAGAGATCCCAGCTGGGCAGGGGGGCAGTACTTC. Drawing the rest from reference TRBV15 and TRBJ2-7, the complete variable domain is DAMVIQNPRYQVTQFGKPVTLSCSQTLNHNVMYWYQQKSSQAPKLLFHYYDKDFNNEADTPDNFQSRRPNTSFCFLDIRSPGLGDTAMYLCATSRDPSWAGGQYFGPGTRLTVT.

Details on this clone: In the same sample, other DNA sequences code for this CDR3. The V call is TRBV5-1, the J call TRBJ2-7, with a weak D call TRBD1 (5 bases). Trimming removed 0 bases from V and 1 base from J, with 8 bases in between. CDR3 size: 14 residues. Germline values: CDR1 SGHRS, CDR2 YFSETQ. The CDR3 nucleotides read TGCGCCAGCAGCTTGGGGGGCACTTCCTACGAGCAGTACTTC. Residues: CASSLGGTSYEQYF.

This chain joins TRBV3-1 (or the pseudogene TRBV3-2) and TRBJ1-4, with 8 positions matching TRBD1. V lost 1 base, J lost 3 bases, and 10 bases stayed unmatched. Germline lookup yields CDR1 LGHDT and CDR2 YNNKEL (reference sequence). The CDR3 covers 18 residues. This CDR3 is CASSQVRQGTGANEKLFF. The CDR3 DNA sequence: TGTGCCAGCAGCCAAGTGCGACAGGGGACGGGGGCTAATGAAAAACTGTTTTTT.

This sequence joins TRBV30 and TRBJ2-7; D may be TRBD2 (5 bases). Trimming shortened V by 2 bases and J by 5 bases, and 10 bases separated the two germline ends. The V gene's germline CDR1 is GTSNPN and CDR2 SVGIG (reference sequence). CDR3 length equals 12 residues. The DNA of the CDR3 is TGTGCCTGGAGTCGGGGAACCGACGAGCAGTACTTC. This gives the protein CAWSRGTDEQYF. Full variable domain (outside the CDR3, taken from reference TRBV30 and TRBJ2-7): SQTIHQWPATLVQPVGSPLSLECTVEGTSNPNLYWYRQAAGRGLQLLFYSVGIGQISSEVPQNLSASRPQDRQFILSSKKLLLSDSGFYLCAWSRGTDEQYFGPGTRLTVT.

The chain links TRBV18 to TRBJ2-3; D remains ambiguous. The CDR3 totals 15 residues. The germline gives CDR1 KGHSH, CDR2 LQKENI. V was clipped by 1 base and J by 0 bases, with 8 bases between them. Written as DNA, the CDR3 is TGTGCCAGCTCACCACGGCTGACCAGCACAGATACGCAGTATTTT. It translates to CASSPRLTSTDTQYF.

The chain uses TRBV6-6 and TRBJ1-1, with D perhaps matching TRBD1 (6 bases). CDR3 length equals 14 residues. The V and J ends lost 6 bases and 0 bases respectively, with 11 bases between them. CDR1 and CDR2 (germline): MNHNY, SVGAGI (reference sequence). CDR3 nucleotide sequence: TGTGCCAGCAGGGACAGTTTTATGAACACTGAAGCTTTCTTT. Amino acids: CASRDSFMNTEAFF.

The V call is TRBV6-5, the J call TRBJ2-1; the D call may be TRBD1 or TRBD2 (5 bases each). The CDR3 covers 14 residues. The V end lost 7 bases, the J end lost 3 bases, and 13 bases lay between the germline ends. From germline, CDR1 is MNHEY and CDR2 SVGAGI. The CDR3 sequence: CASKGREFYNEQFF. The CDR3 coding sequence is TGTGCCAGCAAGGGCAGGGAGTTCTACAATGAGCAGTTCTTC.

The rearrangement links TRBV6-5 to TRBJ1-2, with D uncertain. The V gene's germline CDR1 is MNHEY and CDR2 SVGAGI. Between the trimmed V and J ends, which lost 1 base and 8 bases, there was a span of 11 bases. This CDR3 comprises 13 residues. CDR3 amino acids: CASSYFVTGGYTF. As DNA, the CDR3 is TGTGCCAGCAGTTACTTTGTGACGGGGGGCTACACCTTC.

This chain joins TRBV7-2 and TRBJ1-5; D is perhaps TRBD1 (5 bases). Per the germline V gene, CDR1 is SGHTA and CDR2 is FQGNSA. The CDR3 covers 14 residues. V lost 5 bases and J 6 bases, leaving 14 bases between the germline ends. CDR3 DNA sequence: TGTGCCAGCAGCCAGGGCCCGGGGGGTCAGCCCCAGCATTTT. Its protein is CASSQGPGGQPQHF.

The genes are TRBV4-2 and TRBJ2-3; 9 positions agree with TRBD2. Trimming cost V 1 base and J 6 bases; bases outside gene matches: 11. CDR1 and CDR2 (germline): LGHNA, YNFKEQ. The length of the CDR3 is 17 residues. CDR3 DNA sequence: TGTGCCAGCAGCCAAGTAGGAGCGGGAGGCCTTGGGGATACGCAGTATTTT. It codes for CASSQVGAGGLGDTQYF.

This clone was detected once. The chain couples TRBV6-5 to TRBJ1-5, with a weak D call TRBD1 (5 bases). The V end lost 6 bases, the J end lost 5 bases, and 14 bases lay between the germline ends. Germline V gene data show CDR1 as MNHEY and CDR2 as SVGAGI. The CDR3 contains 14 residues. The CDR3 DNA reads as TGTGCCAGCAGGGGGGGACTCCCGGATCAGCCCCAGCATTTT. It encodes CASRGGLPDQPQHF.

The chain's CDR3 is CASSGRGHGYTF. CDR3 DNA sequence: TGTGCCAGCAGTGGAAGGGGCCATGGCTACACCTTC. The chain recombines TRBV27 with TRBJ1-2; D might be TRBD1 (5 bases). The CDR3 loop spans 12 amino acids. Per germline, CDR1 MNHEY and CDR2 SMNVEV (reference sequence). The V and J ends lost 5 bases and 6 bases respectively, with 10 bases between them.

The gene calls are TRBV9 and TRBJ2-5; D might be TRBD1 or TRBD2, each matching 5 bases. The CDR3 is 16 amino acids. Germline loops: CDR1 SGDLS, CDR2 YYNGEE. With 0 bases removed from V and 2 bases from J, the gap between germline ends came to 14 bases. The CDR3: CASSVDVLGEQETQYF. The CDR3 nucleotides are TGTGCCAGCAGCGTAGACGTCCTAGGGGAGCAAGAGACCCAGTACTTC.

V gene TRBV5-1 combines with J gene TRBJ2-7; 9 bases agree with TRBD1. This CDR3 is 16 amino acids long. Germline-derived CDR1 and CDR2 are SGHRS and YFSETQ. V shed 0 bases and J 2 bases; nucleotides not matched to a gene: 6. CDR3 bases: TGCGCCAGCAGCTTGGCTGGGACAGGGCGAACCTACGAGCAGTACTTC. Translating it yields CASSLAGTGRTYEQYF.

The rearrangement links TRBV15 to TRBJ2-1; possibly TRBD2 for D (5 bases). V lost 0 bases and J 6 bases, leaving 15 bases between the germline ends. CDR1 is LNHNV and CDR2 is YYDKDF in the germline V gene (reference sequence). This CDR3 is built from 16 residues. CDR3 nucleotide sequence: TGTGCCACCAGCAGAGACAGCGGAGGACTCACCAATGAGCAGTTCTTC. This encodes CATSRDSGGLTNEQFF.

The genes are TRBV11-2 and TRBJ1-1; D remains unclear. Germline-derived CDR1 and CDR2 are SGHAT and FQNNGV. There are 11 residues in the CDR3. The V gene lost 4 bases and the J gene lost 3 bases, with 3 bases spanning the gap. The CDR3 protein is CASSSYTEAFF. The CDR3 bases are TGTGCCAGCAGCTCCTACACTGAAGCTTTCTTT.

This sequence joins TRBV2 and TRBJ2-1; 10 bases are a match to TRBD2. This CDR3 has 15 amino acids. The junction had 8 bases not matched to a gene; V was cut back by 4 bases and J by 8 bases. Germline V CDR1 and CDR2: SNHLY, FYNNEI. CDR3 region: CASSARLAGVDEQFF. CDR3 sequence (DNA): TGTGCCAGCAGTGCAAGGCTAGCGGGAGTAGATGAGCAGTTCTTC.

The chain has TRBV7-8 and TRBJ1-1, with no clear D. CDR3 size: 13 residues. V shed 0 bases and J shed 5 bases, with 7 bases lying between them. CDR1 SGHVS and CDR2 FQNEAQ come from the germline V gene. The CDR3 sequence: CASSLAVSTEAFF. CDR3 nucleotide sequence: TGTGCCAGCAGCTTAGCCGTCAGTACTGAAGCTTTCTTT.

This clone has a single count. The V call is TRBV5-1, the J call TRBJ1-2, with D unclear. V was pared by 1 base and J by 5 bases, with 9 bases between. The length of the CDR3 is 13 residues. The germline V gene encodes CDR1 SGHRS and CDR2 YFSETQ. The CDR3 loop is CASSLFTAYGYTF. The CDR3 DNA sequence: TGCGCCAGCAGCTTGTTTACCGCGTATGGCTACACCTTC.